This T cell receptor beta chain appears in the sequencing data of a study of PD-1 blockade in classical Hodgkin lymphoma. Study-wide results and caveats: What caused the repertoire differences, perhaps disease activity or prior therapy, remains undefined. Reported baseline diversity: healthy donors highest, relapsed/refractory patients lowest.

Sample time point: cycle 4 day 1 (C4D1), after 6 weeks of nivolumab. Each patient's relapse followed autologous stem cell transplantation, and brentuximab vedotin exposure varied. Purification of CD4+ T cells from thawed PBMCs was performed via magnetic negative selection. As for this clone: As yet, its antigen is unknown.

Sequencing was performed with immunoSEQ multiplex PCR; in TCRdb, only in-frame clones are kept and a portion is missing. The data contain 25,000 to 35,000 clones, about 85% of them singletons. V lost 4 bases, J lost 5 bases, and 18 bases lay in between. From germline, CDR1 is SGDLS and CDR2 YYNGEE. The CDR3 sequence is 15 residues long. The rearrangement joins TRBV9 to TRBJ2-5; D perhaps matches TRBD2 (6 bases). The source material was CD4+ T cells from blood, sampled before the fourth cycle of nivolumab. This sequence originates from a human donor with classical Hodgkin lymphoma. CDR3 region: CASSTLSGSGETQYF. CDR3 DNA: TGTGCCAGCAGCACCTTGTCCGGGAGCGGGGAGACCCAGTACTTC. Using reference TRBV9 and TRBJ2-5 for the parts outside the CDR3, the full variable domain is DSGVTQTPKHLITATGQRVTLRCSPRSGDLSVYWYQQSLDQGLQFLIQYYNGEERAKGNILERFSAQQFPDLHSELNLSSLELGDSALYFCASSTLSGSGETQYFGPGTRLLVL.